This T cell receptor (beta chain) was observed in a study of blood T cell repertoires in COVID-19. As for the study in general: Material from acute and convalescent COVID-19 was sourced from the United States, Italy and Spain. Nucleic acid was either cDNA or gDNA, and it came from T cells, B-cell-depleted T cells, or PBMCs.

Authors' data handling: Amplified reference gene primers provided the basis for estimating nucleated cell counts. Using immunoSEQ multiplex PCR, the repertoire was profiled, and TCRdb retains in-frame clones only, with some absent. V and J calls and clone size are copied from that table; D and trimming were computed from the DNA. This sample has 150,000 to 200,000 clones; approximately 83% occur once, and the top ten carry 7%. This clone was observed a single time. Germline CDR1 is MNHNY and CDR2 is SVGAGI (reference sequence). V lost 6 bases and J lost 0, with 12 bases in between. This CDR3 spans 14 amino acids.

The clonotype comes from a woman between 40 and 55 years old with COVID-19, enrolled during active disease. The sample consisted of peripheral blood. The chain links TRBV6-6 to TRBJ2-7, with TRBD2 as a possible D gene (6 bases). CDR3 sequence reads: CASRGTDSSYEQYF. Written as DNA, the CDR3 is TGTGCCAGCAGGGGGACTGACTCCTCCTACGAGCAGTACTTC.